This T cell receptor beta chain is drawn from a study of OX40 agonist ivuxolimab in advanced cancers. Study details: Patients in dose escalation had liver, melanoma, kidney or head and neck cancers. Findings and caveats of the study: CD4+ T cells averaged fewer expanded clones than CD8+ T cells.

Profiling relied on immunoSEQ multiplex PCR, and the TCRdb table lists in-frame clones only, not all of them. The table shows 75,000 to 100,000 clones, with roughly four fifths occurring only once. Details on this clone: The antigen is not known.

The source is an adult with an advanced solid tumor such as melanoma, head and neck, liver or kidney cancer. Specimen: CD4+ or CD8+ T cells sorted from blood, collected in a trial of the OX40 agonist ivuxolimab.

In DNA, the CDR3 is TGTGCCAGTAAACCCGGGAGTAGACGCGAGCAGTACTTC. Protein: CASKPGSRREQYF. V is TRBV7-2 and J is TRBJ2-7; possible D gene TRBD2, 6 bases. The germline gives CDR1 SGHTA, CDR2 FQGNSA. Trimming pared 9 bases from V and 6 bases from J, leaving 18 bases between. The CDR3 sequence is 13 residues long.